These 29 T cell receptor beta chains originate from one sample sequenced in a study of long-term antiretroviral therapy in people with HIV. Sequencing used immunoSEQ v3.0 at survey level. The protocol was immunoSEQ multiplex PCR, while the TCRdb copy is restricted to in-frame clones and leaves out a portion. The data contain 25,000 to 30,000 clones, over 90% of them singletons. The sequencing here drew on unsorted PBMCs, taken 6.2 years after starting antiretroviral therapy. The receptors originated from a man aged 35-49 years with HIV.

This CDR3 reads CASSLDRSGINQETQYF. The CDR3 nucleotides are TGCGCCAGCAGCTTGGATCGTAGCGGGATAAATCAAGAGACCCAGTACTTC. The V call is TRBV5-1, the J call TRBJ2-5, with 8 bases lining up with TRBD2. The CDR3 contains 17 residues. The V segment lost 0 bases and the J segment 2 bases; nucleotides outside the gene matches: 9. Germline V lookup: CDR1 SGHRS, CDR2 YFSETQ.

The CDR3 sequence: CASSDRDRGRWQPQHF. The CDR3 region has the DNA TGTGCCAGCAGTGACCGGGACAGGGGACGTTGGCAGCCCCAGCATTTT. The genes are TRBV6-1 and TRBJ1-5, with 10 nucleotides matching TRBD1. The CDR3 runs to 16 residues. The junction had 9 bases not matched to a gene; V was cut back by 3 bases and J by 7 bases. Germline V CDR1 and CDR2: MNHNS, SASEGT.

In the case of this clone: One end of the junction is discordant with germline, which a read error may explain. The gene calls are TRBV7-6 and TRBJ2-5, with D hard to call. The CDR3 sequence is 11 residues long. Looked up from germline, CDR1 is SGHVS and CDR2 is FNYEAQ. The CDR3 nucleotides are TGTGCCAGCAGATTAGGGGAGACCCAGTACTTC. Residues: CASRLGETQYF.

V usage is TRBV9 and J usage is TRBJ2-1; TRBD2 agrees at 9 bases. The CDR3 covers 18 residues. CDR1 SGDLS and CDR2 YYNGEE come from the germline V gene. V was pared by 1 base and J by 7 bases, with 15 bases of the junction left unmatched. The CDR3 DNA follows: TGTGCCAGCAGCGTAAGAGGGAACGGGCTAGCGGGAATGAATGAGCAGTTCTTC. This codes for CASSVRGNGLAGMNEQFF.

The genes are TRBV4-2 and TRBJ2-2; 11 nucleotides align to TRBD1. Per germline, CDR1 LGHNA and CDR2 YNFKEQ. The CDR3 is 22 residues long. V dropped 2 bases and J dropped 2; count of bases not matched to a gene: 19. In DNA, the CDR3 is TGTGCCAGCAGCCAACACCCGGGACAGGGGGGGCATAGGCTCTCAAACACCGGGGAGCTGTTTTTT. Amino acids: CASSQHPGQGGHRLSNTGELFF.

In its sample, this clone was seen a few times. This chain links TRBV14 with TRBJ2-7; D is unclear. Per the germline V gene, CDR1 is SGHDN and CDR2 is FVKESK. This CDR3 contains 16 residues. V was clipped by 0 bases and J by 2 bases, with 14 bases between them. The CDR3 loop reads CASSQEAPRPAYEQYF. CDR3 coding DNA: TGTGCCAGCAGCCAAGAAGCTCCTAGGCCCGCCTACGAGCAGTACTTC.

The chain combines TRBV7-8 with TRBJ1-4; D unresolved. Germline CDR1 SGHVS, CDR2 FQNEAQ. V was cut by 2 bases and J by 6 bases, with 7 bases left in between. The CDR3 has 13 amino acids. The CDR3 region is CASSLRMDEKLFF. The CDR3 DNA follows: TGTGCCAGCAGCTTAAGAATGGATGAAAAACTGTTTTTT.

A remark on this clone: At the DNA level, this CDR3 is encoded by other sequences in the same sample as well. V usage is TRBV7-2 and J usage is TRBJ2-1; no definite D call. V was clipped by 1 base and J by 1 base, with 8 bases between them. From germline, CDR1 is SGHTA and CDR2 FQGNSA. The length of the CDR3 is 15 residues. The CDR3 DNA sequence: TGTGCCAGCAGCTTAGGAGTGGGATCCTACAATGAGCAGTTCTTC. Protein: CASSLGVGSYNEQFF.

The chain combines TRBV15 with TRBJ1-1; no clear D. Germline V gives CDR1 LNHNV, CDR2 YYDKDF (reference sequence). The V gene lost 3 bases and the J gene lost 4 bases, with 12 bases spanning the gap. CDR3 size: 14 residues. The CDR3 spells CATSSPARFTEAFF. The DNA for the CDR3 is TGTGCCACCAGCAGCCCGGCCAGATTCACTGAAGCTTTCTTT.

The chain carries TRBV29-1 and TRBJ2-1; D remains unclear. V gave up 3 bases and J gave up 7 bases, with 16 bases separating them. This CDR3 contains 14 residues. CDR1 and CDR2 (germline): SQVTM, ANQGSEA. Here the CDR3 reads CSVDRATTSNEQFF. In DNA form, the CDR3 reads TGCAGCGTTGATAGAGCGACGACCAGTAATGAGCAGTTCTTC.

This chain connects TRBV6-5 to TRBJ1-1; no firm D call. V was clipped by 2 bases and J by 5 bases, with 6 bases between them. This CDR3 is built from 12 residues. Germline lookup yields CDR1 MNHEY and CDR2 SVGAGI. CDR3 sequence (DNA): TGTGCCAGCAGTTACGGAGAGACTGAAGCTTTCTTT. The encoded protein is CASSYGETEAFF.

This clone was seen only once. The rearrangement links TRBV15 to TRBJ1-4; 8 positions match TRBD1. In germline, CDR1 is LNHNV, CDR2 YYDKDF (reference sequence). Trimming took 5 bases from V and 7 from J; bases not matched to a gene: 9. This CDR3 contains 15 residues. CDR3 coding DNA: TGTGCCACCAGCGGGGTCGGGACAGGCGCTGAAAAACTGTTTTTT. This gives the protein CATSGVGTGAEKLFF.

The rearrangement joins TRBV28 to TRBJ1-1; a possible D gene is TRBD1 (5 bases). The CDR3 extends over 14 amino acids. Per the germline V gene, CDR1 is MDHEN and CDR2 is SYDVKM. Trimming stripped 6 bases from V and 6 bases from J, with 17 bases between. CDR3 nucleotides: TGTGCCAGCAGCTTGGGACGGCCAATAGCTGAAGCTTTCTTT. This codes for CASSLGRPIAEAFF.

The chain has TRBV9 and TRBJ2-3; the D gene is possibly TRBD2 (5 bases). V lost 0 bases to trimming and J lost 4 bases, with 12 bases between them. Germline V gene sequence: CDR1 SGDLS, CDR2 YYNGEE. The CDR3 spans 15 residues. CDR3 in amino acids: CASSVALVGADTQYF. CDR3 nucleotide sequence: TGTGCCAGCAGCGTAGCCTTGGTGGGAGCAGATACGCAGTATTTT.

J is TRBJ1-2 and V is TRBV15; D remains unclear. With 5 bases removed from V and 0 bases from J, the gap between germline ends came to 4 bases. CDR1 LNHNV and CDR2 YYDKDF come from the germline V gene (reference sequence). There are 12 residues in the CDR3. CDR3 region: CATSGTNYGYTF. The CDR3 DNA sequence: TGTGCCACCAGCGGAACTAACTATGGCTACACCTTC.

With respect to this clone: Since the CDR3 does not end with the conserved phenylalanine or tryptophan, this likely comes from a read error. This chain connects TRBV15 to TRBJ1-5; the D gene is possibly TRBD1 (6 bases). V was pared by 3 bases and J by 1 base, with 19 bases between. CDR1 LNHNV and CDR2 YYDKDF come from the germline V gene (reference sequence). The CDR3 loop spans 18 amino acids. As DNA, the CDR3 is TGTGCCACCAGCAGTGACAGGACAGCACAGTACAGCAATCAGCCCCAGCATCTT. Translated, it gives CATSSDRTAQYSNQPQHL.

The gene calls are TRBV11-2 and TRBJ1-1, with D perhaps TRBD1 (6 bases). Trimming cost V 1 base and J 1 base, with 7 bases left between them. Per germline, CDR1 SGHAT and CDR2 FQNNGV. The CDR3 has 14 residues. CDR3 protein: CASSLGGGNTEAFF. CDR3 DNA sequence: TGTGCCAGCAGCTTAGGAGGGGGGAACACTGAAGCTTTCTTT.

The rearrangement uses TRBV19 and TRBJ1-1; TRBD1 agrees at 7 bases. CDR1 LNHDA and CDR2 SQIVND come from the germline V gene (reference sequence). V lost 5 bases, J lost 0 bases, and 6 bases stayed unmatched. This CDR3 has 15 residues. CDR3 nucleotides: TGTGCCAGTAGTCAAGACAGGGCGATGAACACTGAAGCTTTCTTT. This translates into CASSQDRAMNTEAFF.

The chain links TRBV11-2 to TRBJ1-4, with 7 bases fitting TRBD1. Germline loops: CDR1 SGHAT, CDR2 FQNNGV. CDR3 length equals 16 residues. J was trimmed by 7 bases and V by 6 bases; bases with no gene match: 14. For the CDR3, the DNA is TGTGCCAGCAGTCTAGGATTGGCAGGGGGGGGTGAAAAACTGTTTTTT. Its translation: CASSLGLAGGGEKLFF.

This chain joins TRBV21-1 and TRBJ2-4; no DNA check was done on the table's D call, TRBD2. TRBV21-1 is an annotated pseudogene. The CDR3 is made up of 17 amino acids. The CDR3 here is CASTVPNGGIAKNIQYF. CDR3 DNA sequence: TGTGCCAGCACCGTCCCAAACGGGGGGATAGCCAAAAACATTCAGTACTTC.

The CDR3, as DNA: TGTGCCAGCAGCCCGGGCCCCTCTGGGGCCAACGTCCTGACTTTC. This codes for CASSPGPSGANVLTF. The J gene is TRBJ2-6, the V gene TRBV11-3; D remains unclear. Trimming stripped 5 bases from V and 0 bases from J, with 8 bases between. Per germline, CDR1 SGHNT and CDR2 YENEEA. The CDR3 covers 15 residues.

The chain uses TRBV4-3 and TRBJ2-1, with D perhaps TRBD2 (5 bases). CDR3 length: 16 residues. The V end lost 3 bases, the J end lost 9 bases, and 21 bases lay between the germline ends. Germline-derived CDR1 and CDR2 are LGHNA and YSLEER. This CDR3 reads CASSQERGLAASEQFF. DNA for the CDR3: TGCGCCAGCAGCCAGGAGAGAGGTCTAGCAGCCAGTGAGCAGTTCTTC.

The genes are TRBV19 and TRBJ2-2, with D perhaps being TRBD1 or TRBD2 (5 bases each). The germline V and J ends were trimmed by 3 bases and 4 bases, with 9 bases remaining between them. The CDR3 spans 14 residues. Per germline, CDR1 LNHDA and CDR2 SQIVND (reference sequence). The CDR3 DNA follows: TGTGCCAGTAGTATTGGGGGTTCCACCGGGGAGCTGTTTTTT. Translated: CASSIGGSTGELFF.

The rearrangement links TRBV7-9 to TRBJ2-7, with D perhaps assigned TRBD1 or TRBD2 (5 bases each). V dropped 5 bases and J dropped 4 bases, with 15 bases sitting between them. CDR1 and CDR2 from the germline V gene are SEHNR and FQNEAQ (reference sequence). The CDR3 covers 14 residues. The CDR3 is CASSTRDALYEQYF. The CDR3 bases are TGTGCCAGCAGCACCCGGGACGCCCTATACGAGCAGTACTTC.

This clone occurred once. This chain uses TRBV6-4 with TRBJ2-2; D tentatively reads TRBD1 or TRBD2 (6 bases each). The CDR3 consists of 15 residues. V lost 3 bases to trimming and J lost 4 bases, with 12 bases between them. Germline-derived CDR1 and CDR2 are MRHNA and SNTAGT. This CDR3 is CASSEGGHATGELFF. CDR3 coding DNA: TGTGCCAGCAGTGAAGGGGGGCATGCCACCGGGGAGCTGTTTTTT.

The gene calls are TRBV5-1 and TRBJ2-7, with 7 nucleotides matching TRBD2. The germline gives CDR1 SGHRS, CDR2 YFSETQ. This CDR3 spans 14 amino acids. V shed 4 bases and J 4 bases; nucleotides not matched to a gene: 8. This chain's CDR3 is CASSGGGSRYEQYF. The CDR3 nucleotides read TGCGCCAGCAGCGGGGGAGGGTCACGATACGAGCAGTACTTC.

The gene calls are TRBV10-3 and TRBJ2-6; 8 nucleotides align to TRBD1. There are 18 residues in the CDR3. With 2 bases clipped from V and 1 base from J, the junction kept 7 bases outside the gene matches. Germline loops: CDR1 ENHRY, CDR2 SYGVKD. CDR3 sequence: CAISEATRGLSGANVLTF. CDR3 bases: TGTGCCATCAGTGAGGCCACCAGGGGGCTTTCTGGGGCCAACGTCCTGACTTTC.

This clone was counted once. V usage is TRBV10-2 and J usage is TRBJ2-7, with 13 positions matching TRBD2. CDR3 length: 16 residues. The junction had 11 bases not matched to a gene; V was cut back by 8 bases and J by 4 bases. The germline CDR1 and CDR2 sequences are WSHSY and SAAADI. The CDR3 DNA reads TGCGCCAGCTCGTCTTGGACTAGCGGGAGTTGGTACGAGCAGTACTTC. Its protein product is CASSSWTSGSWYEQYF.

This clone was counted a single time. The rearrangement links TRBV5-4 to TRBJ2-5; 11 bases match TRBD1. The V segment lost 1 base and the J segment 5 bases; nucleotides outside the gene matches: 1. CDR3 length: 14 residues. Germline V gene data show CDR1 as SGHNT and CDR2 as YYREEE (reference sequence). CDR3 DNA: TGTGCCAGCAGCTTGTGGACAGGGGGCGAGACCCAGTACTTC. It specifies CASSLWTGGETQYF.